The clone carrying this T cell receptor beta chain was observed once. The template was RNA from unsorted bulk tissue. This specimen comes from a study of tumor and adjacent non-tumor tissue in lung cancer. The library came from three nested PCR rounds adapted from ARM-PCR protocols. MiXCR was run by TCRdb on the multiplex PCR reads, yielding one entry per CDR3 protein. The table shows fewer than 130,000 distinct CDR3 sequences, with approximately 80% occurring only once. The specimen sequenced was lung tumor tissue. The sequence was obtained from a man in his 70s with non-small cell lung cancer.

The CDR3 spells CRIGEEGYTEAFF. The CDR3 DNA follows: TGCAGAATTGGCGAGGAAGGGTACACTGAAGCTTTCTTT. The chain is built from TRBV29-1 and TRBJ1-1; no clear D gene. Germline CDR1 SQVTM, CDR2 ANQGSEA. The CDR3 has 13 amino acids.